This TCR beta chain was sequenced in a study of shared clonotypes between healthy human individuals (TCRdb year 2020). For the wider study: A few men and two women, aged 18 to 49 years, made up the cohort. To estimate repertoire size and how much clonotype sharing occurs between individuals, the study deeply sequenced the blood TCR repertoires of five or six healthy adults. Different laboratories and diverse techniques were used to prepare libraries and sequence TCR repertoires, to increase sequencing depth and limit assay-specific biases. Per donor, leukapheresis produced somewhere between about 0.85 and 9.5 billion PBMCs.

Donors were healthy HIV-negative adults with no recently reported acute infections or vaccinations. Every donor was a Caucasian adult living in Nashville, Tennessee, USA. For unsorted samples, tens of millions of PBMCs were counted, and genomic DNA was extracted using the QIAamp DNA Blood Mini kit. Blood was obtained by leukapheresis, after which PBMCs were separated by Ficoll-Histopaque density gradient centrifugation and cryopreserved in liquid nitrogen vapor phase. What the study reported, not specific to this receptor: Pairwise subsampling indicated that sequencing depth was expected to affect the degree of clonotype sharing among donors. The small number of donors limited the genetic and exposure-history diversity represented. Sampling was restricted to blood, and TCR repertoires in tissue are likely to differ from TCR repertoires in blood.

This clone appeared once. Its antigen has not been determined. No much larger clonotype is one base removed from it; base qualities were not supplied. In the germline V gene (reference sequence), CDR1 corresponds to LNHDA and CDR2 to SQIVND. The germline ends are 11 bases apart after V is trimmed by 0 bases and J by 5 bases. Its CDR3 holds 15 amino acids, cysteine through phenylalanine. Only CDR3 DNA is held: 45 bases, read in frame from base 1. TCR CDR3 regions were amplified from genomic DNA by multiplex PCR using the deep immunoSEQ assay. Genomic DNA extracted from each cell subset was distributed evenly over all wells of several immunoSEQ 96-well plates, and each plate served as one replicate. For unsorted PBMC, roughly 0.3 ug of genomic DNA, equivalent to approximately 30,000 T cell genomes, went into each replicate PCR. Unsorted PBMC genomic DNA was sequenced across ten immunoSEQ deep assay plates. Purified libraries were quantified with a Qubit 3.0 fluorometer, sized on a Bioanalyzer 2100, and re-quantified with the KAPA Library Quantification kit. A separate single-read 150-cycle Illumina NextSeq 550 flow cell was used to sequence each immunoSEQ 96-well plate. Processing in the source paper ran as follows. The immunoSEQ output contained only junctional sequences without quality scores, so filtering could not match that applied to full-length reads. Sequences were annotated with PyIR, a Python wrapper for IgBLAST v1.9, using IMGT germline references to assign V/J genes and CDR3. Any read was removed if the V/J assignment was weak (E-value above 1e-6), the CDR3 was missing, or the read contained stop codons, out-of-frame junctions, or ambiguous translated residues. V3J clonotypes were defined as sequences sharing an identical inferred V gene, J gene, and CDR3 amino acid sequence. Percentage overlap between repertoires was calculated by dividing the number of shared unique clonotypes by the size of the smaller repertoire. Richness of each repertoire was evaluated using RTK rarefaction, the Chao1 estimator, and Recon v2.1 estimates of unobserved clonotypes. The clones in this table, taken by TCRdb from immuneACCESS, are in-frame only. Not every clone is retained; where verified, under half of the shortfall comes from an unresolved V gene, and the cause of the rest is unknown. The V and J calls and clone size are taken from that table; D and trimming were inferred from the DNA. The sample table contains roughly 490,000 clones; only one count was recorded for roughly 78% of them. The top ten clonotypes cover 12% of the sample.

This TCR derives from a woman in her thirties or forties in good health. Some clones in this sample may be carry-over from other donors' samples. The chain is encoded by TRBV19 joined to TRBJ1-5, with no reliable assignment of the D segment. Sequenced material: PBMCs. Read as DNA, the sequence is TGTGCCAGTAGTATAGAAGGGATGGTATATCAGCCCCAGCATTTT. It specifies CASSIEGMVYQPQHF.